Shown below are 7 T cell receptor beta chains from a single sample sequenced in a study of T cells after yellow fever vaccination. From the 5' RACE reads, TCRdb called clonotypes with MiXCR, one entry per CDR3 protein. The table includes approximately 300,000 distinct CDR3 sequences, 6.8% detected once. The sample consisted of PBMCs, taken 45 days after the first yellow fever vaccination. All receptors derive from a man in his late teens or twenties who received the YFV17D yellow fever vaccine.

This clonotype was observed a few times. The V gene is TRBV19, the J gene TRBJ2-1; a weak D match, TRBD2 (7 bases). Germline lookup yields CDR1 LNHDA and CDR2 SQIVND (reference sequence). The CDR3 is 15 residues long. Trimming removed 6 bases from V and 8 bases from J, with 20 bases in between. CDR3 loop: CASRALGGARDEQFF. CDR3 nucleotides: TGTGCCAGTAGAGCCCTAGGGGGGGCCCGCGATGAGCAGTTCTTC.

The genes are TRBV7-2 and TRBJ1-2; D unclear. Trimming removed 3 bases from V and 4 bases from J, with 12 bases in between. The germline gives CDR1 SGHTA, CDR2 FQGNSA. The CDR3 contains 14 residues. CDR3 protein: CASSFDTAGYGYTF. The CDR3 nucleotides are TGTGCCAGCAGCTTTGATACGGCCGGCTATGGCTACACCTTC.

The chain has TRBV19 and TRBJ1-5; D perhaps matches TRBD1 (6 bases). Germline CDR1 reads LNHDA; CDR2 reads SQIVND (reference sequence). V was shortened by 4 bases and J by 4 bases, with 14 bases between the two germline ends. The CDR3 extends over 15 amino acids. The CDR3 is CASSTWTDSNQPQHF. The CDR3 DNA reads TGTGCCAGTAGTACCTGGACAGACTCAAATCAGCCCCAGCATTTT.

The J gene is TRBJ2-3, the V gene TRBV18; the match to TRBD2 covers 8 bases. The CDR3 covers 16 residues. The germline CDR1 and CDR2 sequences are KGHSH and LQKENI. Trimming at V came to 3 bases and at J to 2 bases, leaving 7 bases not matched to a gene. The CDR3 loop is CASSPGLGPDTDTQYF. The CDR3 coding sequence is TGTGCCAGCTCACCGGGACTAGGACCTGACACAGATACGCAGTATTTT.

This clonotype was seen many times. The J gene is TRBJ1-1, the V gene TRBV10-3; unclear D gene. V lost 4 bases and J 1 base, leaving 10 bases between the germline ends. The CDR3 spans 14 residues. Germline-derived CDR1 and CDR2 are ENHRY and SYGVKD. The DNA for the CDR3 is TGTGCCATCAGTGGAAGGGAGGGGAACACTGAAGCTTTCTTT. Translating it yields CAISGREGNTEAFF.

A few counts support this clonotype. The rearrangement links TRBV7-6 to TRBJ1-3; 11 positions match TRBD1. V was pared by 10 bases and J by 2 bases, with 7 bases of the junction left unmatched. Germline V gene data show CDR1 as SGHVS and CDR2 as FNYEAQ. The CDR3 length is 15 residues. In DNA, the CDR3 is TGTGCCACATCCCCGGGACAGGGGGCTGGAAACACCATATATTTT. Translation: CATSPGQGAGNTIYF.

The chain is built from TRBV5-6 and TRBJ1-5; D ambiguous. Germline V CDR1 and CDR2: SGHDT, YYEEEE. Trimming shortened V by 0 bases and J by 4 bases, and 8 bases separated the two germline ends. The CDR3 extends over 14 amino acids. The CDR3 DNA sequence: TGTGCCAGCAGCTTGGCCGCCTTGAATCAGCCCCAGCATTTT. Protein: CASSLAALNQPQHF.